A selection of T cell receptor beta chains follows, all from one sample in a study of CD8 T cells in Susac syndrome. TCRdb itself ran the immunoSEQ multiplex PCR reads through MiXCR, one entry per CDR3 protein. This sample has tens of thousands of distinct CDR3 sequences, with roughly 93% found just once. The sample taken for sequencing was CD4+ T cells from PBMCs. Receptor source: a human donor with Susac syndrome. CDR3s include the opening cysteine and the closing phenylalanine or tryptophan. The order of the fields is clone size, D gene, J gene, V gene, CDR3 protein, CDR3 DNA. A D gene is named only where the DNA matches it firmly. The size entry is marked missing in some rows and otherwise reads once, few, many or a size class.

NA	NA	TRBJ1-1	TRBV7-2	CASSFARLGAFF	TGTGCCAGCAGTTTCGCCCGACTCGGAGCTTTCTTT
NA	TRBD2	TRBJ2-3	TRBV7-2	CASSLALAGTDTQYF	TGTGCCAGCAGCTTAGCTCTAGCGGGGACAGACACGCAGTATTTT
NA	NA	TRBJ2-5	TRBV12-3/TRBV12-4	CASSLQQETQYF	TGTGCCAGCAGTTTACAGCAAGAGACCCAGTACTTC
NA	TRBD2	TRBJ2-3	TRBV24-1	CATSAYSGGATDTQYF	TGTGCCACCAGTGCCTATAGCGGGGGAGCCACAGATACGCAGTATTTT
NA	NA	TRBJ1-2	TRBV3-1	CASSQYREDGYTF	TGTGCCAGCAGCCAATACAGGGAGGATGGCTACACCTTC
NA	NA	TRBJ1-2	TRBV19	CASSIQLQADGYTF	TGTGCCAGTAGTATTCAGCTTCAAGCGGATGGCTACACCTTC
NA	NA	TRBJ2-1	TRBV3-1	CASSQGGTGQFF	TGTGCCAGCAGCCAAGGGGGTACAGGGCAGTTCTTC
NA	NA	TRBJ1-4	TRBV4-1	CASSQEGLIGYSGSTNEKLFF	TGCGCCAGCAGCCAAGAGGGTTTAATTGGCTACAGCGGTTCAACTAATGAAAAACTGTTTTTT
NA	NA	TRBJ1-1	TRBV3-1	CASSQDMGNTEAFF	TGTGCCAGCAGCCAAGATATGGGGAACACTGAAGCTTTCTTT
NA	TRBD2	TRBJ2-2	TRBV19	CASSFSGANTGELFF	TGTGCCAGTAGTTTTAGCGGGGCGAACACCGGGGAGCTGTTTTTT
NA	NA	TRBJ2-7	TRBV20-1	CSAPRGLTYEQYF	TGCAGTGCTCCCAGGGGCTTGACCTACGAGCAGTACTTC
NA	TRBD1	TRBJ1-2	TRBV20-1	CGLAGQGRGYTF	TGCGGCCTGGCGGGACAGGGGCGAGGCTACACCTTC
NA	TRBD2	TRBJ2-1	TRBV30	CAWSRFGSGGNNEQFF	TGTGCCTGGAGTCGCTTTGGCAGCGGGGGGAACAATGAGCAGTTCTTC
NA	NA	TRBJ1-1	TRBV19	CASSIGDSGGSTEAFF	TGTGCCAGTAGTATAGGGGATTCTGGAGGGAGCACTGAAGCTTTCTTT
NA	TRBD1	TRBJ2-2	TRBV4-1	CASSQGGGRAGELFF	TGCGCCAGCAGCCAAGGAGGGGGCAGGGCCGGGGAGCTGTTTTTT
NA	TRBD1	TRBJ1-1	TRBV28	CASSLPRDRDEAFF	TGTGCCAGCAGCCTCCCCCGGGACAGGGATGAAGCTTTCTTT
NA	TRBD1	TRBJ1-6	TRBV20-1	CSARGRGGSYNSPLHF	TGCAGTGCTAGAGGGCGAGGGGGCTCGTATAATTCACCCCTCCACTTT
NA	TRBD1	TRBJ1-2	TRBV6-5	CASSPDRVLYGYTF	TGTGCCAGCAGCCCCGACAGGGTCTTATACGGCTACACCTTC
NA	NA	TRBJ1-2	TRBV11-2	CASSLRGGGPYGYTF	TGTGCCAGCAGCTTGCGGGGAGGGGGACCTTATGGCTACACCTTC
NA	TRBD2	TRBJ2-5	TRBV19	CASSKYRDYTETQYF	TGTGCCAGTAGCAAGTACCGGGACTATACAGAGACCCAGTACTTC
NA	NA	TRBJ1-5	TRBV7-2	CASSRFSNQPQHF	TGTGCCAGCAGTCGTTTTTCCAATCAGCCCCAGCATTTT
NA	NA	TRBJ2-1	TRBV7-3	CASSPNDYEQFF	TGTGCCAGCAGCCCCAATGATTATGAGCAGTTCTTC
once	TRBD1	TRBJ2-2	TRBV5-1	CVSSLNRGNTGELFF	TGCGTCAGCAGCTTGAACAGGGGTAACACCGGGGAGCTGTTTTTT
once	TRBD1	TRBJ2-3	TRBV6-1	CASSVGQGDGEDTQYF	TGTGCCAGCAGCGTCGGACAGGGGGACGGCGAGGATACGCAGTATTTT
NA	TRBD1	TRBJ1-2	TRBV10-3	CAISDQTGDYGYTF	TGTGCCATCAGTGACCAGACAGGGGACTATGGCTACACCTTC
NA	TRBD2	TRBJ2-5	TRBV6-1	CASRLGAGEWTQYF	TGTGCCAGCAGGCTCGGGGCGGGAGAATGGACCCAGTACTTC
NA	TRBD1	TRBJ2-1	TRBV9	CASSPRQGSYNEQFF	TGTGCCAGCAGCCCCCGACAGGGTAGTTACAATGAGCAGTTCTTC
NA	NA	TRBJ1-2	TRBV20-1	CSARDSNYGYTF	TGCAGTGCTAGGGACAGCAACTATGGCTACACCTTC
NA	NA	TRBJ2-6	TRBV6-2/TRBV6-3	CASLGISGANVLTF	TGTGCCAGCCTCGGGATCTCTGGGGCCAACGTCCTGACTTTC
NA	TRBD1	TRBJ1-2	TRBV5-5	CASSLGQGAGYGYTF	TGTGCCAGCAGCTTGGGACAGGGGGCTGGCTATGGCTACACCTTC
few	NA	TRBJ1-5	TRBV18	CASSRDGNQPQHF	TGTGCCAGCTCACGGGACGGGAATCAGCCCCAGCATTTT
once	NA	TRBJ1-2	TRBV3-1	CASSQLGGQWGYTF	TGTGCCAGCAGCCAACTCGGGGGGCAGTGGGGCTACACCTTC
NA	NA	TRBJ2-3	TRBV20-1	CSASFVYTQYF	TGCAGTGCTTCCTTTGTCTATACGCAGTATTTT
NA	NA	TRBJ2-3	TRBV6-2/TRBV6-3	CASSASIINTDTQYF	TGTGCCAGCAGCGCCAGCATAATTAACACAGATACGCAGTATTTT
NA	TRBD1	TRBJ1-5	TRBV7-9	CASSTGDSRPNQPQHF	TGTGCCAGCAGCACCGGGGACAGCCGGCCAAATCAGCCCCAGCATTTT
NA	NA	TRBJ1-2	TRBV5-4	CASSRWTVKHYGYTF	TGTGCCAGCAGCCGGTGGACAGTCAAACACTATGGCTACACCTTC
NA	TRBD2	TRBJ2-4	TRBV6-2/TRBV6-3	CASSGLAGGPGNIQYF	TGTGCCAGCAGTGGACTAGCGGGGGGGCCCGGAAACATTCAGTACTTC
NA	TRBD1	TRBJ2-4	TRBV7-2	CASSFPGQGTQAKNIQYF	TGTGCCAGCAGTTTCCCGGGACAGGGGACCCAAGCCAAAAACATTCAGTACTTC
NA	NA	TRBJ2-1	TRBV28	CASSGPGDISSYNEQFF	TGTGCCAGCAGTGGGCCAGGGGACATAAGCTCCTACAATGAGCAGTTCTTC
NA	NA	TRBJ2-7	TRBV20-1	CSALGRLLGGEQYF	TGCAGTGCCCTGGGACGCCTCCTAGGGGGCGAGCAGTACTTC
NA	NA	TRBJ1-6	TRBV4-2	CASSPGAHNSPLHF	TGTGCCAGCAGCCCCGGGGCGCATAATTCACCCCTCCACTTT
once	NA	TRBJ2-5	TRBV4-1	CASSTRTWETQYF	TGCGCCAGCAGCACACGGACCTGGGAGACCCAGTACTTC
NA	TRBD1	TRBJ1-3	TRBV5-1	CASSLQSQGAAWNTIYF	TGCGCCAGCAGCTTACAATCACAGGGGGCCGCCTGGAACACCATATATTTT
NA	TRBD1	TRBJ2-2	TRBV11-2	CASRRGTGATGELFF	TGTGCCAGCAGACGAGGGACAGGGGCGACCGGGGAGCTGTTTTTT
NA	NA	TRBJ1-2	TRBV7-8	CASSLALRTALNYGYTF	TGTGCCAGCAGCTTAGCCCTCCGGACAGCTCTAAACTATGGCTACACCTTC
NA	NA	TRBJ2-1	TRBV5-1	CASSLVGGGSYNEQFF	TGCGCCAGCAGCTTGGTGGGAGGTGGCTCCTACAATGAGCAGTTCTTC
NA	NA	TRBJ1-2	TRBV6-2/TRBV6-3	CASSYSGGIYTF	TGTGCCAGCAGTTACTCTGGGGGGATCTACACCTTC
NA	TRBD1	TRBJ1-2	TRBV4-1	CASSQAQDRGRGGYTF	TGCGCCAGCAGCCAAGCCCAAGACAGGGGGCGCGGTGGCTACACCTTC
NA	NA	TRBJ2-5	TRBV20-1	CSAQGSQETQYF	TGCAGTGCTCAGGGTAGTCAAGAGACCCAGTACTTC
NA	NA	TRBJ2-5	TRBV18	CASSPPPGQETQYF	TGTGCCAGCTCACCACCGCCAGGGCAAGAGACCCAGTACTTC
NA	TRBD1	TRBJ2-4	TRBV11-2	CASSYQQGLDGNIQYF	TGTGCCAGCAGCTATCAACAGGGGCTGGATGGAAACATTCAGTACTTC
NA	NA	TRBJ2-5	TRBV4-3	CASSQEMSTTRTQYF	TGCGCCAGCAGCCAAGAAATGTCGACGACGAGAACCCAGTACTTC
NA	NA	TRBJ2-3	TRBV6-5	CASANRVDTQYF	TGTGCCAGCGCCAACAGGGTAGATACGCAGTATTTT
NA	NA	TRBJ2-2	TRBV11-2	CASSGDRRGTGELFF	TGTGCCAGCAGCGGAGACAGGAGAGGCACCGGGGAGCTGTTTTTT
NA	NA	TRBJ1-1	TRBV20-1	CSAKEAGWGFTTEAFF	TGCAGTGCTAAAGAGGCAGGGTGGGGGTTTACCACTGAAGCTTTCTTT